This T cell receptor beta chain is drawn from a study of blood T cell repertoires in COVID-19. Participants came from some 23 US areas, aged about 18 to 89 years. Researchers sorted participants into cohorts using their self-reported clinical history. Each recovered donor of Cohort 3 presented with two negative PCRs, clearance, or symptom resolution. Losses at the gene ends were 0 bases for V and 0 bases for J; bases not matched to a gene: 11. In germline, CDR1 is LNHDA, CDR2 SQIVND (reference sequence). This CDR3 comprises 19 residues. Under the authors' procedure: Counts of nucleated cells, estimated from reference gene primer amplification, were obtained. The method was immunoSEQ multiplex PCR; TCRdb's version includes in-frame clones alone and lacks a portion of them. For V, J and clone size, that table is used; D and trimming come from the DNA. The sample lists a few hundred thousand clones, 85% to 90% seen once, with more than 1.5% in the top ten.

The receptor was isolated from a woman in her fifties or sixties who had recovered from COVID-19. Sequences were obtained from PBMCs or T cells enriched from blood (not recorded which). J is TRBJ1-1 and V is TRBV19; 9 nucleotides agree with TRBD1. In DNA form, the CDR3 reads TGTGCCAGTAGTATAGATCGGACGGGACAGGGTTGGATGAACACTGAAGCTTTCTTT. This sequence encodes CASSIDRTGQGWMNTEAFF.